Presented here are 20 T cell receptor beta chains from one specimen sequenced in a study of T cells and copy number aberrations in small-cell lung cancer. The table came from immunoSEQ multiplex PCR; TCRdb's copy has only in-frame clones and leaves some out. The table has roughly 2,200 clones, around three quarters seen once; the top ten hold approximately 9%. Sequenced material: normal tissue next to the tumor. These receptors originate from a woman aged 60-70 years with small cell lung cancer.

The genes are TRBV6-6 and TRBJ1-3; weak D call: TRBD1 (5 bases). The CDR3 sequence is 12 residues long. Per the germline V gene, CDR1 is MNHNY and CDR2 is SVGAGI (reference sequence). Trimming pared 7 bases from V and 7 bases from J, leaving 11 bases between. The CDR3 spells CASTRGFNTIYF. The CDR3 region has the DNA TGTGCCAGCACCCGGGGCTTTAACACCATATATTTT.

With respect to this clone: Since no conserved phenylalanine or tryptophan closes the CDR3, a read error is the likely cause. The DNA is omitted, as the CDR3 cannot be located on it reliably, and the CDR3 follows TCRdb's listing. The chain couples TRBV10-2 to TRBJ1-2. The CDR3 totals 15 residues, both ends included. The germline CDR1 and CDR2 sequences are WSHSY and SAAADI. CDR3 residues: CASSEGPTSRKTYGY.

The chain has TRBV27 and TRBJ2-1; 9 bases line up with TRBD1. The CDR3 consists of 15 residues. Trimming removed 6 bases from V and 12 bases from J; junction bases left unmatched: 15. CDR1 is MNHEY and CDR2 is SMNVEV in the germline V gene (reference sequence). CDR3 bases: TGTGCCAGCAGCTACAGGGACAGGGAACCAGATGTGCAGTTCTTC. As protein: CASSYRDREPDVQFF.

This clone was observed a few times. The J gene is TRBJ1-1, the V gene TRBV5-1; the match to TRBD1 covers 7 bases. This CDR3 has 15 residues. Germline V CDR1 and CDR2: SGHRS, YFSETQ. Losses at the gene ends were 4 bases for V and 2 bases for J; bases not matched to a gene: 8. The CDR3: CASSDFGTVNTEAFF. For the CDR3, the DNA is TGCGCCAGCAGCGACTTCGGGACAGTCAACACTGAAGCTTTCTTT.

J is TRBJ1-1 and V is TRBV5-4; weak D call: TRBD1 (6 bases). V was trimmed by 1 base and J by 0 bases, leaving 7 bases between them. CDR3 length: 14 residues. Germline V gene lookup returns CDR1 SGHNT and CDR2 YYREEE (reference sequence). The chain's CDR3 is CASSLTGMNTEAFF. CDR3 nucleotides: TGTGCCAGCAGCTTGACAGGGATGAACACTGAAGCTTTCTTT.

The CDR3 DNA sequence: TGCAGCGTTGAACCCGGGACTGCGATGAAGTACACCTTC. It specifies CSVEPGTAMKYTF. The chain couples TRBV29-1 to TRBJ1-2; D might be TRBD1 (5 bases). V was pared by 2 bases and J by 11 bases, with 18 bases between. Germline values: CDR1 SQVTM, CDR2 ANQGSEA. This CDR3 contains 13 residues.

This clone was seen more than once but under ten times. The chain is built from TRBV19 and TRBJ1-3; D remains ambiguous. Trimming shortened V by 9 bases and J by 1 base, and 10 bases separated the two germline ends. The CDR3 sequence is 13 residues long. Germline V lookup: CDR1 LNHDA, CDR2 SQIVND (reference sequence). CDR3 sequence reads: CASKKTSGNTIYF. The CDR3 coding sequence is TGTGCCAGCAAAAAAACGTCTGGAAACACCATATATTTT.

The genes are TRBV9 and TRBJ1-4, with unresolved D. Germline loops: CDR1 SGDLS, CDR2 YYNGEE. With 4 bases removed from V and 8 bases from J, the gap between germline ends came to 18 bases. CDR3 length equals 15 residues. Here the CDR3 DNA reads TGTGCCAGCAGCCCAACTGCAACCCTCAGGGAAAAACTGTTTTTT. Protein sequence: CASSPTATLREKLFF.

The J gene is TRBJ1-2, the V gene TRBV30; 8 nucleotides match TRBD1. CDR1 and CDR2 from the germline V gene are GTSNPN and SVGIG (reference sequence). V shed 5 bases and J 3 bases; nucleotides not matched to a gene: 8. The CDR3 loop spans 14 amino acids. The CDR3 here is CAWENRGGYYGYTF. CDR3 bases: TGTGCCTGGGAGAACAGGGGGGGCTACTATGGCTACACCTTC.

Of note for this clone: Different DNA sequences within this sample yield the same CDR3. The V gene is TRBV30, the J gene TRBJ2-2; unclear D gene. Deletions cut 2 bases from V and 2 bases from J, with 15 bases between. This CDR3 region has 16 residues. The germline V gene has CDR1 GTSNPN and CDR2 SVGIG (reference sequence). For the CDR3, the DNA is TGTGCCTGGAGTCCGACCGGCCTAGGTAACACCGGGGAGCTGTTTTTT. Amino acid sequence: CAWSPTGLGNTGELFF.

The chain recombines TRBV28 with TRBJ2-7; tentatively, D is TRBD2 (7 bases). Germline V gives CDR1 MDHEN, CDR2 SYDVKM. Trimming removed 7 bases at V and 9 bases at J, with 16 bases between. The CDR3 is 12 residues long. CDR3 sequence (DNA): TGTGCCAGCACCCCTCCCCGGGGGGCGCAGTACTTC. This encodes CASTPPRGAQYF.

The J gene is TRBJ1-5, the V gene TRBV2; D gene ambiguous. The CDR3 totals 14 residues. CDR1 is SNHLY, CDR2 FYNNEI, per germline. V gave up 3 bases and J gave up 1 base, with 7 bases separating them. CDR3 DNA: TGTGCCAGCAGTGACCGGCAGAGCAATCAGCCCCAGCATTTT. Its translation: CASSDRQSNQPQHF.

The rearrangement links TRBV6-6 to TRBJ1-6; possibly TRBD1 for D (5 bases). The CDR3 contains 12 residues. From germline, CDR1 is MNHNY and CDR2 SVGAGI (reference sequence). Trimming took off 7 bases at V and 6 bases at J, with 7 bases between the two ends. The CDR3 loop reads CASTGTNSPLHF. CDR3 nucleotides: TGTGCCAGCACAGGGACTAATTCACCCCTCCACTTT.

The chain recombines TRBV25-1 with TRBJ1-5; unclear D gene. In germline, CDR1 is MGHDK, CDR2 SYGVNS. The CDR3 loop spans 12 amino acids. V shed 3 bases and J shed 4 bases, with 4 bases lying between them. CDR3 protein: CASSEGNQPQHF. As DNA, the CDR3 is TGTGCCAGCAGTGAGGGGAATCAGCCCCAGCATTTT.

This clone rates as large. CDR3 sequence (DNA): TGTGCCAGCAGCGTACTCAACAGGGGGGATGGCTACACCTTC. This gives the protein CASSVLNRGDGYTF. The V and J genes are TRBV9 and TRBJ1-2; 8 bases agree with TRBD1. Germline values: CDR1 SGDLS, CDR2 YYNGEE. The ends lost 1 base at V and 6 bases at J; junction bases unmatched: 5. The CDR3 consists of 14 residues.

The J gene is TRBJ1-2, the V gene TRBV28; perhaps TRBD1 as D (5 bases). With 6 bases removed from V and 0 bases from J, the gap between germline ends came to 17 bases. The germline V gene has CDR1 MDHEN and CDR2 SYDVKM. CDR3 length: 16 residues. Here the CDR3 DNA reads TGTGCCAGCAGCATCTTTGGGGCAGGAGCTAACTATGGCTACACCTTC. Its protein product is CASSIFGAGANYGYTF.

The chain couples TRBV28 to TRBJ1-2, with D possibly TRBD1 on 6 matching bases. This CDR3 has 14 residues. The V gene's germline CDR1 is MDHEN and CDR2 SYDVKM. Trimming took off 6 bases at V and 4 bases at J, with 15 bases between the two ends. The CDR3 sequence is CASSSRGGGYGYTF. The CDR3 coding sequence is TGTGCCAGCAGCTCCAGAGGGGGTGGCTATGGCTACACCTTC.

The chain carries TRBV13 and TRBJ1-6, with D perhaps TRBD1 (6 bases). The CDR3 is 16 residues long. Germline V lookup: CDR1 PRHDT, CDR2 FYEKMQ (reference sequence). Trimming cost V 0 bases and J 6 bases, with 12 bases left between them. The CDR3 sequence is CASSLGIGTPNSPLHF. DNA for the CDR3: TGTGCCAGCAGCTTAGGCATCGGGACACCTAATTCACCCCTCCACTTT.

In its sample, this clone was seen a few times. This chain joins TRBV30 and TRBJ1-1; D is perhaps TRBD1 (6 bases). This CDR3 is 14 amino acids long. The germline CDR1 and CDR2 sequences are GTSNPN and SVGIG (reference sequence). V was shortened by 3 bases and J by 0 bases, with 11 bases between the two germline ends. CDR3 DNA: TGTGCCTGGAGGCAGGGGACTGTGAACACTGAAGCTTTCTTT. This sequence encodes CAWRQGTVNTEAFF.

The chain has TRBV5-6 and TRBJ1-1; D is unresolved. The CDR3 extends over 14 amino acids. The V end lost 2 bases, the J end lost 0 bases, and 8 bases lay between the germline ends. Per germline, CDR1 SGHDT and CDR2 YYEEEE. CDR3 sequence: CASSLVKVNTEAFF. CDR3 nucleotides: TGTGCCAGCAGCTTAGTAAAAGTGAACACTGAAGCTTTCTTT.